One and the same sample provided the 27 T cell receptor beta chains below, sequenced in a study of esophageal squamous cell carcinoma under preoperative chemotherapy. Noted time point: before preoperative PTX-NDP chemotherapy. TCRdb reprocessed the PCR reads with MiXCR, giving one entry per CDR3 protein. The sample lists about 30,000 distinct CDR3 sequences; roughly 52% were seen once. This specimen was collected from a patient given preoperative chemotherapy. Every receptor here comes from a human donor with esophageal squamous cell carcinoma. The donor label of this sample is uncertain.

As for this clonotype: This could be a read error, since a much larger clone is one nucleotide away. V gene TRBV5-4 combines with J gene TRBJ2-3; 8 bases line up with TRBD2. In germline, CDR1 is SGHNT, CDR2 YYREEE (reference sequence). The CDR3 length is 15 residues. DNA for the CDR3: TGTGCCCGCAGCGTTAGCGGGGAAAACACAGATACGCAGTATTTT. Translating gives CARSVSGENTDTQYF.

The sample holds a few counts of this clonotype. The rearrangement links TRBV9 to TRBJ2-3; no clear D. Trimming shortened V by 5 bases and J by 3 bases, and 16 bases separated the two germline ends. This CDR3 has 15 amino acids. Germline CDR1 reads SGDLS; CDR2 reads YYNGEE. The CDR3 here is CASSPGPVGTDTQYF. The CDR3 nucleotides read TGTGCCAGCAGTCCAGGACCCGTTGGGACAGATACGCAGTATTTT.

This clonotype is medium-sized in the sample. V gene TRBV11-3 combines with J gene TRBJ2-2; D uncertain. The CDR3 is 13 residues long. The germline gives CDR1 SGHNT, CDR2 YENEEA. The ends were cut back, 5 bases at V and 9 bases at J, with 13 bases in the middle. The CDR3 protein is CASSPLPHRELFF. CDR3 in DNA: TGTGCCAGCAGCCCCCTCCCCCACCGGGAGCTGTTTTTT.

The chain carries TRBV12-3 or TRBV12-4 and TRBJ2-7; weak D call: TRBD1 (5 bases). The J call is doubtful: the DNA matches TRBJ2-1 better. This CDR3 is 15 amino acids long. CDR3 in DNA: TGTGCCAGCAGTCTTATAGACCAGGGAATTAATGAGCAGTTCTTC. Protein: CASSLIDQGINEQFF.

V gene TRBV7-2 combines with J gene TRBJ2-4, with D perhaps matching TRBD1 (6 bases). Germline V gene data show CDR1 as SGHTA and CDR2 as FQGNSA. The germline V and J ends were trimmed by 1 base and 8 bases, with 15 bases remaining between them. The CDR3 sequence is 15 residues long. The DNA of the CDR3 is TGTGCCAGCAGCTTAGGGGGTGGGGGCCAAGACATTCAGTACTTC. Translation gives CASSLGGGGQDIQYF.

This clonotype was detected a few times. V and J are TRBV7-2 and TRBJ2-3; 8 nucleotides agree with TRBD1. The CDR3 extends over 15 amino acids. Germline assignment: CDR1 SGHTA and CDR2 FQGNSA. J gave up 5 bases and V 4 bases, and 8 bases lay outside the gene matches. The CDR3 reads CASSYVQGARDTQYF. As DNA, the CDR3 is TGTGCCAGCAGCTACGTGCAGGGGGCTAGAGATACGCAGTATTTT.

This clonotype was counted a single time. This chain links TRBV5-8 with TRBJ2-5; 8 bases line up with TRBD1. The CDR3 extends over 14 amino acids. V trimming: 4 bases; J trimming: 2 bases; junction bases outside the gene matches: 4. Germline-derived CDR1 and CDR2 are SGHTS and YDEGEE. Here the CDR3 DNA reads TGTGCCAGCAGCCCGGGGGACAGGCAAGAGACCCAGTACTTC. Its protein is CASSPGDRQETQYF.

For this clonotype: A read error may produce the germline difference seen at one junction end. The DNA of the CDR3 is TGTGCCAGCAGAAGAATTGGAACAGGGGCGGGGACCCAGTTCTTT. As protein: CASRRIGTGAGTQFF. The chain is built from TRBV7-8 and TRBJ2-3; possible D gene TRBD1, 7 bases. The CDR3 has 15 residues. CDR1 is SGHVS, CDR2 FQNEAQ, per germline.

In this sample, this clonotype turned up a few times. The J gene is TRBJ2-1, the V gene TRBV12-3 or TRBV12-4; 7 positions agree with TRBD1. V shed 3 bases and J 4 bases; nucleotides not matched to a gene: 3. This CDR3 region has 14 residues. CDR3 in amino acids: CASSFPGQYNEQFF. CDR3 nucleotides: TGTGCCAGCAGTTTTCCGGGACAGTACAATGAGCAGTTCTTC.

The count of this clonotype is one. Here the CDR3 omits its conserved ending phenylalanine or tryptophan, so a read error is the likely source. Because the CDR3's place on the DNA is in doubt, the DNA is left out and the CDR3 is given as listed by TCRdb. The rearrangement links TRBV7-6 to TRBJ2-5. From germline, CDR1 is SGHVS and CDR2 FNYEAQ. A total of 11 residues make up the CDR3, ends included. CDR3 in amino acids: CASSHQESQLS.

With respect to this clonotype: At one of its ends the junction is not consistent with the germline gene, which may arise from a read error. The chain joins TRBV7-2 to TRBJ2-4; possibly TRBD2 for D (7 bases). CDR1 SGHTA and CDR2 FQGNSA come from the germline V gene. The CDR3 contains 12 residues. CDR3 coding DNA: TGTGCCGGCAGCTTTGATGCGGGGGCCCAGTACTTC. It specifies CAGSFDAGAQYF. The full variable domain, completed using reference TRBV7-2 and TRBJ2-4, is GAGVSQSPSNKVTEKGKDVELRCDPISGHTALYWYRQSLGQGLEFLIYFQGNSAPDKSGLPSDRFSAERTGGSVSTLTIQRTQQEDSAVYLCAGSFDAGAQYFGAGTRLSVL.

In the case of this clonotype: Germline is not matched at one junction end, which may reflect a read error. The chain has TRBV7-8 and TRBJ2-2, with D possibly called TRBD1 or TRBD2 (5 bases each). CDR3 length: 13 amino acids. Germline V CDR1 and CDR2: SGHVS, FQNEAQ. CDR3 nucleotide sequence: TGTGCCAGCAGCTTAGCAAAGACCGGGACGCTGTATTTT. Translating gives CASSLAKTGTLYF.

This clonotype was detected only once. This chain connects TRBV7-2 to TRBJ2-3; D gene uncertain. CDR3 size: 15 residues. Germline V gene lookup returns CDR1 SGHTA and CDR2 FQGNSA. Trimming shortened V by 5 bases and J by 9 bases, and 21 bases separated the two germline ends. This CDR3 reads CASSPSGWAKDTQYF. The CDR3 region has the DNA TGTGCCAGCAGCCCGTCGGGCTGGGCCAAAGACACGCAGTATTTT.

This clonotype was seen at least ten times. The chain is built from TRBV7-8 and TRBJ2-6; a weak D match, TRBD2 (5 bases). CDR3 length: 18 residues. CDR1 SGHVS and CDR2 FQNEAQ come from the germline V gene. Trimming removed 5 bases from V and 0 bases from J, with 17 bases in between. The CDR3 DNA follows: TGTGCCAGCAGCCTACCAGGTTTGGACTTCTCTGGGGCCAACGTCCTGACTTTC. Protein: CASSLPGLDFSGANVLTF.

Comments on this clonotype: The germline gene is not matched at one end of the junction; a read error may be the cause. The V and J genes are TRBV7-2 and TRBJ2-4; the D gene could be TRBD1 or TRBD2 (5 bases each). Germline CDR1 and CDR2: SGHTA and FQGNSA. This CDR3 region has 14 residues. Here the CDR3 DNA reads TGCCGCAGCACGGGGCCGAGGACCACAAACACGCAGTACTTC. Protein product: CRSTGPRTTNTQYF. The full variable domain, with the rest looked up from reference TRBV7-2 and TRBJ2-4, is GAGVSQSPSNKVTEKGKDVELRCDPISGHTALYWYRQSLGQGLEFLIYFQGNSAPDKSGLPSDRFSAERTGGSVSTLTIQRTQQEDSAVYLCRSTGPRTTNTQYFGAGTRLSVL.

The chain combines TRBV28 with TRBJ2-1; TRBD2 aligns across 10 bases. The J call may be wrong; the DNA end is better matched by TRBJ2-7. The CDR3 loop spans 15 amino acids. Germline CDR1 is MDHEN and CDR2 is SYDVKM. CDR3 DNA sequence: TGTGCCAGCAGCCCTAGGACTAGCGGAAATCTTGAGCAGTACTTC. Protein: CASSPRTSGNLEQYF.

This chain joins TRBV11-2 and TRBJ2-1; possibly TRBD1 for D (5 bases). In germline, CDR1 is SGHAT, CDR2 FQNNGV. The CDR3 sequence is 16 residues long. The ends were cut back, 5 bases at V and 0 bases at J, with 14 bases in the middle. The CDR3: CASSLNRKGSYNEQFF. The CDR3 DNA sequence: TGTGCCAGCAGCCTGAACAGGAAAGGCTCCTACAATGAGCAGTTCTTC. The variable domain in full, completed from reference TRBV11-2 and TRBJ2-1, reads EAGVAQSPRYKIIEKRQSVAFWCNPISGHATLYWYQQILGQGPKLLIQFQNNGVVDDSQLPKDRFSAERLKGVDSTLKIQPAKLEDSAVYLCASSLNRKGSYNEQFFGPGTRLTVL.

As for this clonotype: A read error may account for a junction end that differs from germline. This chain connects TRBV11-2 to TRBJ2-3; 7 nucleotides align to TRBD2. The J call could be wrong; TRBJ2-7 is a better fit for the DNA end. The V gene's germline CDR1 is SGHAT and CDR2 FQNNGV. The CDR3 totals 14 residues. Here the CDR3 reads CGSSGVWGANTQYF. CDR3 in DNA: TGTGGCAGCAGCGGGGTGTGGGGCGCAAATACGCAGTACTTC.

The CDR3 DNA sequence: TGTGCCATCAGTGAGTCTGTAGCGCAAGATGAGCAGTTCTTC. Its translation: CAISESVAQDEQFF. The V gene is TRBV10-3, the J gene TRBJ2-5, with TRBD2 as a possible D gene (5 bases). The J call is in doubt because the DNA end fits TRBJ2-1 better. Germline lookup yields CDR1 ENHRY and CDR2 SYGVKD. The CDR3 has 14 amino acids.

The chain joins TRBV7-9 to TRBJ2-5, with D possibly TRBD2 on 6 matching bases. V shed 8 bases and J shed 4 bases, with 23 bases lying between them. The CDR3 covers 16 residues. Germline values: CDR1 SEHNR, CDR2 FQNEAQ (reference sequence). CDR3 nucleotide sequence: TGTGCCAGCGGGGGACTGAGCGGGCGTGCCATAGAGACCCAGTACTTC. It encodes CASGGLSGRAIETQYF.

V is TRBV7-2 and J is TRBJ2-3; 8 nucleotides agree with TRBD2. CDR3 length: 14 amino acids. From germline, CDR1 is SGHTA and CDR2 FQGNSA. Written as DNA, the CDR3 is TGTCGCGGCTCGGGGCGCGGGGGGAAAGACACTCAGTATTTT. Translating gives CRGSGRGGKDTQYF.

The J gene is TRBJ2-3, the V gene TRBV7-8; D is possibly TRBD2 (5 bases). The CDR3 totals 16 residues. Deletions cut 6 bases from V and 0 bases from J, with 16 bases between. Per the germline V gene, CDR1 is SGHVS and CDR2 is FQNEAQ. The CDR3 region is CASRGEGGRSTDTQYF. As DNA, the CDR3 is TGTGCCAGCAGGGGAGAGGGTGGACGTAGCACAGATACGCAGTATTTT.

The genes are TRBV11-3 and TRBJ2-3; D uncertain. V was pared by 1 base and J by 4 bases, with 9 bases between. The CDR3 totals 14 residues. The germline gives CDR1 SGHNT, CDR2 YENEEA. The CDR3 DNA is TGTGCCAGCAGCTTAGTGGTTGGTGCAGATACGCAGTATTTT. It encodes CASSLVVGADTQYF.

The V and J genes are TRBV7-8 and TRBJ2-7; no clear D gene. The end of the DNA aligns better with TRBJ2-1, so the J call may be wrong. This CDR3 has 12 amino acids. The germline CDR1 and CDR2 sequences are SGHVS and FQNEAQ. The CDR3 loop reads CASSLGPLGQFF. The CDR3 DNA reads TGTGCCAGCAGCTTAGGCCCCCTAGGGCAGTTCTTC.

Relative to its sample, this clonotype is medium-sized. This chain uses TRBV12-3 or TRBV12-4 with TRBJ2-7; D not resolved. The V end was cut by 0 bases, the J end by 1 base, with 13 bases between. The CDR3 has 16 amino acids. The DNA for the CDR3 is TGTGCCAGCAGTTTAGCGCTCAACCGAGCTTCCTACGAGCAGTACTTC. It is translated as CASSLALNRASYEQYF.

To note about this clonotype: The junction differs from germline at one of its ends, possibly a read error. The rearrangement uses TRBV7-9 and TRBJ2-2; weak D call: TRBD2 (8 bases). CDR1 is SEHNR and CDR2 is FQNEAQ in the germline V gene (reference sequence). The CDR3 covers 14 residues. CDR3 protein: CASSFSGNTGEQFF. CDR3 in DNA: TGTGCCAGCAGCTTTAGCGGGAACACAGGGGAGCAGTTTTTT.

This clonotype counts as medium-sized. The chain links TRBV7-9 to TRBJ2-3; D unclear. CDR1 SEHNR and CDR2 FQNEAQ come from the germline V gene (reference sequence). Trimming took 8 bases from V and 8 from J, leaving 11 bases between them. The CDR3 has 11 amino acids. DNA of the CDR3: TGTGCCAGCGCAACCTCGGGTACGCAGTATTTT. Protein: CASATSGTQYF.